A selection of T cell receptor beta chains follows, all from one sample in a study of response to subunit inactivated influenza vaccine. TCRdb ran MiXCR on the RT-PCR reads and lists one entry per CDR3 protein. The data show some 640,000 distinct CDR3 sequences, 14% seen once. Material: PBMCs from blood, obtained roughly 15 days before vaccination. The receptors stem from a man aged 50 or older who received an inactivated influenza vaccine. Both conserved end residues are part of each CDR3. D genes are given only for firm matches. Clone size, where shown, is once, few, many, or a class for clones that have expanded.

TRBD1,TRBJ2-5,few,TRBV7-9,CASSSRDRGSQETQYF,TGTGCCAGCAGCTCCCGGGACAGGGGGTCCCAAGAGACCCAGTACTTC
TRBD2,TRBJ2-1,.,TRBV7-6,CASSSRLRGRVHNEQFF,TGTGCCAGCAGCTCGCGCCTCCGGGGGAGGGTCCACAATGAGCAGTTCTTC
.,TRBJ2-1,few,TRBV7-8,CASSLALDYNEQFF,TGTGCCAGCAGCTTAGCGCTTGATTACAATGAGCAGTTCTTC
TRBD1,TRBJ2-7,.,TRBV14,CASSQAFGTGESYEQYF,TGTGCCAGCAGCCAAGCATTCGGGACAGGGGAATCCTACGAGCAGTACTTC
TRBD1,TRBJ2-7,few,TRBV11-2,CASRSRDRPREQYF,TGTGCCAGCAGATCCCGGGACAGGCCAAGGGAGCAGTACTTC
.,TRBJ2-7,many,TRBV29-1,CSVEPESSYEQYF,TGCAGCGTTGAGCCAGAGAGCTCCTACGAGCAGTACTTC
TRBD2,TRBJ2-1,many,TRBV20-1,CSAALAGETYNEQFF,TGCAGTGCGGCCCTAGCGGGGGAGACTTACAATGAGCAGTTCTTC
.,TRBJ2-3,few,TRBV11-2,CASSFHQPSTDTQYF,TGTGCCAGCAGCTTCCATCAGCCTAGCACAGATACGCAGTATTTT
TRBD1,TRBJ1-1,many,TRBV12-3/TRBV12-4,CASSPDGQGTTEAFF,TGTGCCAGCAGTCCGGACGGACAGGGGACCACTGAAGCTTTCTTT
TRBD1,TRBJ1-2,.,TRBV24-1,CATSDKSGTGGYGGYTF,TGTGCCACCAGTGATAAATCCGGGACAGGGGGCTACGGAGGCTACACCTTC
TRBD1,TRBJ2-2,few,TRBV2,CASSVGQGSNTGELFF,TGTGCCAGCAGCGTAGGACAGGGGTCTAACACCGGGGAGCTGTTTTTT
.,TRBJ2-5,.,TRBV5-1,CASSKEPQQETQYF,TGCGCCAGCAGCAAGGAACCCCAGCAAGAGACCCAGTACTTC
TRBD2,TRBJ2-5,.,TRBV6-2/TRBV6-3,CASSWTSGQTQYF,TGTGCCAGCAGTTGGACTAGCGGGCAGACCCAGTACTTC
TRBD1,TRBJ2-7,few,TRBV28,CASTFSVDRNYEQYF,TGTGCCAGCACCTTCTCTGTGGACAGGAACTACGAGCAGTACTTC
TRBD2,TRBJ2-1,.,TRBV7-2,CASSLTLAGDHNEQFF,TGTGCCAGCAGCTTAACCCTAGCGGGGGACCACAATGAGCAGTTCTTC
.,TRBJ2-3,.,TRBV7-2,CASSIRLAGDTQYF,TGTGCCAGCAGCATCAGACTCGCCGGAGATACGCAGTATTTT
TRBD2,TRBJ2-7,.,TRBV7-2,CASSSTGTRGWEQYF,TGTGCCAGCAGCTCGACCGGGACTAGGGGGTGGGAGCAGTACTTC
.,TRBJ2-5,few,TRBV6-2/TRBV6-3,CASSYFIQGQETQYF,TGTGCCAGCAGTTATTTCATACAGGGCCAAGAGACCCAGTACTTC
TRBD1,TRBJ2-7,few,TRBV29-1,CSVWRGQGTYEQYF,TGCAGCGTTTGGAGGGGACAGGGTACCTACGAGCAGTACTTC
.,TRBJ1-2,few,TRBV5-1,CASSLGDIYYGYTF,TGCGCCAGCAGCTTGGGAGATATCTACTATGGCTACACCTTC
TRBD2,TRBJ2-3,many,TRBV12-3/TRBV12-4,CASSLGTSGTDTQYF,TGTGCCAGCAGTTTAGGGACTAGCGGCACAGATACGCAGTATTTT
.,TRBJ2-5,few,TRBV4-3,CASSQDVAIQETQYF,TGCGCCAGCAGCCAAGACGTGGCTATTCAAGAGACCCAGTACTTC
.,TRBJ1-1,many,TRBV3-1,CASSQETRGTEAFF,TGTGCCAGCAGCCAAGAGACGAGGGGCACTGAAGCTTTCTTT
TRBD2,TRBJ2-5,.,TRBV12-3/TRBV12-4,CASSLGGLAGGETQYF,TGTGCCAGCAGTTTAGGTGGACTAGCGGGAGGAGAGACCCAGTACTTC
TRBD2,TRBJ2-3,.,TRBV10-3,CAISGGASDTQYF,TGTGCCATCAGCGGGGGGGCCTCAGATACGCAGTATTTT
.,TRBJ2-2,.,TRBV7-6,CASSPSRNTGELFF,TGTGCCAGCAGCCCGAGCAGGAACACCGGGGAGCTGTTTTTT
.,TRBJ2-7,.,TRBV2,CASGRDTPYEQYF,TGTGCCAGCGGTAGGGACACCCCCTACGAGCAGTACTTC
.,TRBJ2-6,.,TRBV12-3/TRBV12-4,CASIWPGANVLTF,TGTGCCAGCATTTGGCCTGGGGCCAACGTCCTGACTTTC
TRBD1,TRBJ2-3,few,TRBV28,CASSRPGTGVADTQYF,TGTGCCAGCAGTCGACCCGGGACAGGGGTTGCAGATACGCAGTATTTT
.,TRBJ1-6,.,TRBV20-1,CRAGALHF,TGCAGGGCGGGAGCCCTCCACTTT
TRBD1,TRBJ2-7,.,TRBV20-1,CSASTGAASYEQYF,TGCAGTGCTAGTACAGGGGCAGCCTCCTACGAGCAGTACTTC
.,TRBJ1-1,few,TRBV10-3,CASLREGYAFF,TGTGCCTCCTTACGAGAGGGGTATGCTTTCTTT
TRBD1,TRBJ2-6,.,TRBV12-3/TRBV12-4,CASRATGGLSGANVLTF,TGTGCCAGCAGGGCGACAGGGGGTCTCTCTGGGGCCAACGTCCTGACTTTC
.,TRBJ2-3,.,TRBV19,CASSIAARTDTQYF,TGTGCCAGTAGTATAGCCGCTAGAACAGATACGCAGTATTTT
.,TRBJ2-7,many,TRBV15,CATSRDLGYEQYF,TGTGCCACCAGCAGAGATCTGGGGTACGAGCAGTACTTC
.,TRBJ2-1,.,TRBV11-2,CASSLHPRVNEQFF,TGTGCCAGCAGCTTACATCCGAGAGTGAATGAGCAGTTCTTC
.,TRBJ1-6,.,TRBV25-1,CASSPGRSLHF,TGTGCCAGCAGTCCCGGTAGGTCCCTCCACTTT
.,TRBJ1-1,.,TRBV29-1,CSVGQNPNTEAFF,TGCAGCGTTGGACAGAACCCGAACACTGAAGCTTTCTTT
.,TRBJ2-7,few,TRBV6-2/TRBV6-3,CAIGPTSSYEQYF,TGTGCCATCGGACCGACTTCCTCCTACGAGCAGTACTTC
.,TRBJ2-2,many,TRBV15,CATSRDNTGELFF,TGTGCCACCAGCAGAGATAACACCGGGGAGCTGTTTTTT
TRBD1,TRBJ2-1,.,TRBV28,CASRAGTGYRSEQFF,TGTGCCAGCAGGGCGGGGACAGGGTACCGCAGTGAGCAGTTCTTC
TRBD2,TRBJ2-2,few,TRBV20-1,CSDEKTSGRAGELFF,TGCAGTGATGAAAAGACTAGCGGGAGGGCCGGGGAGCTGTTTTTT
.,TRBJ2-1,once,TRBV12-3/TRBV12-4,CASCLAPTGVLGGGDEQFF,TGTGCCAGCTGTTTAGCCCCAACGGGAGTTCTGGGTGGAGGGGATGAGCAGTTCTTC
TRBD2,TRBJ2-6,few,TRBV24-1,CATSDSKSGGLNSGANVLTF,TGTGCCACCAGTGATTCCAAGTCGGGGGGATTGAACTCTGGGGCCAACGTCCTGACTTTC
TRBD2,TRBJ2-1,.,TRBV15,CATSRERLAGGSSYNEQFF,TGTGCCACCAGCAGAGAACGCCTAGCGGGAGGGAGCTCCTACAATGAGCAGTTCTTC
.,TRBJ2-7,.,TRBV29-1,CSVEKLAGAEGEQYF,TGCAGCGTTGAAAAGTTGGCAGGGGCTGAGGGGGAGCAGTACTTC
TRBD2,TRBJ2-2,many,TRBV7-9,CASSSTIAGDVDGELFF,TGTGCCAGCAGCTCCACAATAGCGGGAGATGTGGACGGGGAGCTGTTTTTT